These 10 T cell receptor beta chains originate from one sample sequenced in a study of blood T cell repertoires in COVID-19 (dated by TCRdb to about 2020). The library was generated by the immunoSEQ multiplex PCR assay. TCRdb retrieved this table from immuneACCESS and kept in-frame rearrangements only. Not all clones are present; in checked studies, unresolved V genes account for under half, and no reason is known for the remainder. Present in this sample are 95,000 to 150,000 clones, around three quarters of which were seen just once. The ten most abundant clones make up roughly 35% of the sample. Sample: peripheral blood. These receptors originate from a man aged 35 to 55 with active or convalescent COVID-19.

This clone appeared a few times. This rearrangement joins TRBV30 to TRBJ2-7, with D hard to call. Germline CDR1 is GTSNPN and CDR2 is SVGIG (reference sequence). The CDR3 is 12 amino acids. V was clipped by 0 bases and J by 2 bases, with 5 bases between them. The CDR3 nucleotides are TGTGCCTGGAGTGTATCCGCCTACGAGCAGTACTTC. Protein: CAWSVSAYEQYF.

This clone occurred a few times. The chain links TRBV7-2 to TRBJ1-1; D gene uncertain. V lost 4 bases to trimming and J lost 10 bases, with 10 bases between them. The CDR3 spans 11 residues. CDR1 and CDR2 from the germline V gene are SGHTA and FQGNSA. CDR3 bases: TGTGCCAGCAGCTCCCCTTCTGTAGCTTTCTTT. It specifies CASSSPSVAFF.

This clone was observed once. This rearrangement joins TRBV6-5 to TRBJ2-7; 8 bases fit TRBD1. CDR3 length: 14 amino acids. J gave up 3 bases and V 6 bases, and 7 bases lay outside the gene matches. The germline V gene encodes CDR1 MNHEY and CDR2 SVGAGI. The CDR3 region is CASRPRDRNYEQYF. In DNA form, the CDR3 reads TGTGCCAGCAGACCCCGGGACAGGAACTACGAGCAGTACTTC.

The V call is TRBV2, the J call TRBJ1-2, with D possibly TRBD1 on 6 matching bases. The CDR3 has 13 residues. V was trimmed by 5 bases and J by 4 bases, leaving 11 bases between them. Per the germline V gene, CDR1 is SNHLY and CDR2 is FYNNEI. CDR3 sequence reads: CASSTGGLYGYTF. The CDR3 nucleotides read TGTGCCAGCAGTACGGGGGGCCTCTATGGCTACACCTTC.

CDR3 in amino acids: CASSFAGPSTDTQYF. CDR3 bases: TGCGCCAGCAGCTTCGCGGGACCGAGCACAGATACGCAGTATTTT. The chain uses TRBV5-1 and TRBJ2-3; possible D gene TRBD2, 6 bases. From germline, CDR1 is SGHRS and CDR2 YFSETQ. The CDR3 is made up of 15 amino acids. Trimming pared 2 bases from V and 0 bases from J, leaving 10 bases between.

The genes are TRBV28 and TRBJ2-6, with D possibly matching TRBD2 (6 bases). This CDR3 is 19 amino acids long. Per germline, CDR1 MDHEN and CDR2 SYDVKM. The V end lost 4 bases, the J end lost 0 bases, and 19 bases lay between the germline ends. The CDR3 is CASSSVAGRSSSGANVLTF. The CDR3 nucleotides are TGTGCCAGCAGTTCGGTGGCGGGACGAAGCTCCTCTGGGGCCAACGTCCTGACTTTC.

This rearrangement joins TRBV7-9 to TRBJ2-7; D is ambiguous. Looked up from germline, CDR1 is SEHNR and CDR2 is FQNEAQ (reference sequence). CDR3 size: 11 residues. V was trimmed by 5 bases and J by 5 bases, leaving 7 bases between them. Written as DNA, the CDR3 is TGTGCCAGCAGCCCAGGCAACGAGCAGTACTTC. Amino acid sequence: CASSPGNEQYF.

The chain carries TRBV30 and TRBJ1-1; the D is unclear. This CDR3 is built from 14 residues. The V gene lost 1 base and the J gene lost 3 bases, with 12 bases spanning the gap. CDR1 and CDR2 (germline): GTSNPN, SVGIG (reference sequence). The CDR3 loop reads CAWSAGGRYTEAFF. CDR3 DNA: TGTGCCTGGAGTGCGGGAGGTCGGTACACTGAAGCTTTCTTT.

The chain has TRBV4-3 and TRBJ1-2; unclear D gene. The V gene lost 1 base and the J gene lost 3 bases, with 15 bases spanning the gap. This CDR3 has 16 residues. Germline V CDR1 and CDR2: LGHNA, YSLEER. For the CDR3, the DNA is TGCGCCAGCAGCCAAGCGGCACAGACGAGGGACTATGGCTACACCTTC. It translates to CASSQAAQTRDYGYTF.

The chain has TRBV21-1 and TRBJ1-5; the table's D call TRBD1 went unverified against the DNA. TRBV21-1 is described as a pseudogene. The CDR3 spans 16 residues. In nucleotides, the CDR3 is TGTGCCAGCAGCAAAGTGACACCCTATAGCAATCAGCCCCAGCATTTT. Amino acids: CASSKVTPYSNQPQHF.